This entry concerns a single TCR beta chain. How the authors handled the data: Estimates of nucleated cell counts were drawn from the amplification of reference gene primers. Clones were sequenced by immunoSEQ multiplex PCR, and TCRdb holds only the in-frame ones, with some missing. The D gene and trimming were derived from the DNA, and the V and J assignments and clone size from that table. This table holds 90,000 to 150,000 clones, approximately 80% found once. The sample comes from a study of blood T cell repertoires in COVID-19. About the research overall: Acute-phase and convalescent COVID-19 samples originated in the United States, Italy and Spain. Sources were T cells, B-cell-depleted T cells, or PBMCs; the material itself was cDNA or gDNA.

V shed 5 bases, J shed 5 bases, and the junction held 10 bases outside the gene matches. The CDR3 totals 14 residues. CDR1 SGHNT and CDR2 YYREEE come from the germline V gene (reference sequence). V gene TRBV5-4 combines with J gene TRBJ2-7, with TRBD2 identical over 7 bases. This TCR was sampled from a human donor in a cohort sampled during active COVID-19. The sample taken for sequencing was peripheral blood. The CDR3 DNA follows: TGTGCCAGCAGACGAGCGGGGCCTCCGGACGAGCAGTACTTC. Translation: CASRRAGPPDEQYF.